One and the same sample provided the 7 T cell receptor beta chains below, sequenced in a study of cytomegalovirus exposure and HLA in healthy donors. The PCR used 60 Vbeta and 13 Jbeta primers. Assay used: immunoSEQ multiplex PCR; TCRdb lists only in-frame clones, some missing. Altogether some 140,000 clones are present, 75% to 85% being singletons, with the ten largest covering 0.9% to 1.2%. Sequenced sample: PBMCs. The receptors shown here come from a male donor in good health and CMV-seronegative.

This clone was counted only a few times. The chain employs TRBV11-3 and TRBJ2-7; no clear D gene. The CDR3 contains 16 residues. The germline V gene encodes CDR1 SGHNT and CDR2 YENEEA. Trimming took 0 bases from V and 5 from J, leaving 17 bases between them. The CDR3 nucleotides are TGTGCCAGCAGCTTAGATCGACCCCTGGGCAGGCACGAGCAGTACTTC. It codes for CASSLDRPLGRHEQYF.

V gene TRBV30 combines with J gene TRBJ2-5; 7 bases are a match to TRBD2. V dropped 0 bases and J dropped 5; count of bases not matched to a gene: 6. This CDR3 spans 14 amino acids. Germline V gene sequence: CDR1 GTSNPN, CDR2 SVGIG (reference sequence). CDR3 DNA: TGTGCCTGGAGTGTACTGGCGGGGGACGAGACCCAGTACTTC. Translating gives CAWSVLAGDETQYF.

Details on this clone: One junction end disagrees with the germline gene, perhaps due to a read error. The CDR3 DNA is TGTGCTAGCACCCTAACAGGCCCTTATGGCTACACCTTC. This sequence encodes CASTLTGPYGYTF. The J gene is TRBJ1-2, the V gene TRBV7-7; D may be TRBD1 (5 bases). Germline values: CDR1 SSHAT, CDR2 FNYEAQ (reference sequence). There are 13 residues in the CDR3.

This chain uses TRBV5-5 with TRBJ1-1; 9 bases fit TRBD1. The V gene end was trimmed by 4 bases and the J gene end by 4 bases; junction bases not matched to a gene: 11. The CDR3 extends over 16 amino acids. From germline, CDR1 is SGHKS and CDR2 YYEKEE (reference sequence). The CDR3, as DNA: TGTGCCAGCAGCCCTCGATGGACAGGGGCGGCCACTGAAGCTTTCTTT. This sequence encodes CASSPRWTGAATEAFF. Full variable domain (outside the CDR3, taken from reference TRBV5-5 and TRBJ1-1): DAGVTQSPTHLIKTRGQQVTLRCSPISGHKSVSWYQQVLGQGPQFIFQYYEKEERGRGNFPDRFSARQFPNYSSELNVNALLLGDSALYLCASSPRWTGAATEAFFGQGTRLTVV.

The chain uses TRBV30 and TRBJ1-3, with 8 bases lining up with TRBD1. The germline V gene has CDR1 GTSNPN and CDR2 SVGIG (reference sequence). J gave up 5 bases and V 5 bases, and 8 bases lay outside the gene matches. The CDR3 loop spans 14 amino acids. CDR3 DNA: TGTGCCTGGGGACCCCAGGGGGCTCGAAACACCATATATTTT. This sequence encodes CAWGPQGARNTIYF. The whole variable domain, remainder taken from reference TRBV30 and TRBJ1-3, is SQTIHQWPATLVQPVGSPLSLECTVEGTSNPNLYWYRQAAGRGLQLLFYSVGIGQISSEVPQNLSASRPQDRQFILSSKKLLLSDSGFYLCAWGPQGARNTIYFGEGSWLTVV.

V usage is TRBV5-1 and J usage is TRBJ2-5; 7 nucleotides match TRBD2. Germline lookup yields CDR1 SGHRS and CDR2 YFSETQ. The length of the CDR3 is 15 residues. The trim removed 3 bases at V and 4 bases at J, leaving 9 bases unmatched. CDR3 nucleotides: TGCGCCAGCAGCTCCCTGGGGGGGGTCGGAGAGACCCAGTACTTC. Amino acids: CASSSLGGVGETQYF.

The chain has TRBV10-3 and TRBJ1-1; possible D gene TRBD1, 5 bases. V gave up 6 bases and J gave up 0 bases, with 8 bases separating them. This CDR3 is 13 amino acids long. Per germline, CDR1 ENHRY and CDR2 SYGVKD. CDR3 in amino acids: CAISGQLNTEAFF. CDR3 sequence (DNA): TGTGCCATCAGCGGACAATTGAACACTGAAGCTTTCTTT.